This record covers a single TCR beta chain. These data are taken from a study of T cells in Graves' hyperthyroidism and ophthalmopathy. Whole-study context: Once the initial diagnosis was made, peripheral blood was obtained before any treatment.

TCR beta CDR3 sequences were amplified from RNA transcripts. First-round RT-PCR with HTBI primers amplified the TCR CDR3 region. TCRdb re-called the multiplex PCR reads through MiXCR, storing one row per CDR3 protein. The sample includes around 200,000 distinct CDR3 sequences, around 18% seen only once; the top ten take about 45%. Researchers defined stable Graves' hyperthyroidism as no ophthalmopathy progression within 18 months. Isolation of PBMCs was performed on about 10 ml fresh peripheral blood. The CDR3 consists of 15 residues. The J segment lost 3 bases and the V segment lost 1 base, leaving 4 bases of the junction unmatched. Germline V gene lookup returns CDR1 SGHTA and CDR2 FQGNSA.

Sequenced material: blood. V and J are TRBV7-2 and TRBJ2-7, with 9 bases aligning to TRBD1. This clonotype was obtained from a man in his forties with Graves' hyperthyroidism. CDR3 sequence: CASSLGWTGVYEQYF. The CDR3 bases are TGTGCCAGCAGCTTAGGATGGACAGGGGTCTACGAGCAGTACTTC.